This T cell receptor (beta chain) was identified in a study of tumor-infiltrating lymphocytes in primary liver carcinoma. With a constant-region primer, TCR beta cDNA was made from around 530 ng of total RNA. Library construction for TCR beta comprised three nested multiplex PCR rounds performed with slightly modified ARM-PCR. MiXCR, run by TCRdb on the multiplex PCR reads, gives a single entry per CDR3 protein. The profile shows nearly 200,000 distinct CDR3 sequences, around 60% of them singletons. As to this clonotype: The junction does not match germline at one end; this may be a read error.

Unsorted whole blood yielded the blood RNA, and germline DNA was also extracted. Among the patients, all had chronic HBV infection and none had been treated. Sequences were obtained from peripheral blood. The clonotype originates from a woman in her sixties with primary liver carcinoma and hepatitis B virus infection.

Here the CDR3 reads CTSNLGQAASGELFF. CDR3 coding DNA: TGTACCAGCAATTTAGGACAGGCGGCGTCCGGGGAGCTGTTTTTT. V usage is TRBV12-3 or TRBV12-4 and J usage is TRBJ2-2, with 7 bases that match TRBD1. The CDR3 loop spans 15 amino acids.